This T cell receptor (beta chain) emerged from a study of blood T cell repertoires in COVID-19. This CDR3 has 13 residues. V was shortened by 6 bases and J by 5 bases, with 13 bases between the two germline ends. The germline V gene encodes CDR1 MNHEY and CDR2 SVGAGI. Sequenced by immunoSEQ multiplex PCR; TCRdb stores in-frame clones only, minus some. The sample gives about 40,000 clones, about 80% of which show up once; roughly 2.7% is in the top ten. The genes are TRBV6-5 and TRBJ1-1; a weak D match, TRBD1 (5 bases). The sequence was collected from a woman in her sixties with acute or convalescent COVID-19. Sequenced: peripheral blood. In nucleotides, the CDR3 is TGTGCCAGCAGGGTCGTCGGGGGGACTGAAGCTTTCTTT. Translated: CASRVVGGTEAFF.